These 25 T cell receptor beta chains were all obtained from the same sample, sequenced in a study of cytomegalovirus exposure and HLA in healthy donors. The PCR made use of 60 Vbeta and 13 Jbeta primers. Assay used: immunoSEQ multiplex PCR; TCRdb lists only in-frame clones, some missing. The sample records 100,000 to 140,000 clones, 73% being singletons. The sequenced sample consisted of PBMCs. These receptors all stem from a man aged 25-40 years in good health and CMV-seronegative.

The chain joins TRBV7-2 to TRBJ2-5; the match to TRBD1 covers 11 bases. Germline V lookup: CDR1 SGHTA, CDR2 FQGNSA. CDR3 length: 16 residues. Trimming took 2 bases from V and 7 from J; bases not matched to a gene: 9. CDR3 in amino acids: CASSLSGTGGWVTQYF. The DNA of the CDR3 is TGTGCCAGCAGCTTATCCGGGACAGGGGGATGGGTGACCCAGTACTTC.

The chain is built from TRBV28 and TRBJ2-1; perhaps TRBD2 as D (5 bases). Germline V gene data show CDR1 as MDHEN and CDR2 as SYDVKM. The CDR3 covers 16 residues. Trimming took off 0 bases at V and 4 bases at J, with 13 bases between the two ends. The CDR3 protein is CASSLWSAGGYNEQFF. CDR3 coding DNA: TGTGCCAGCAGTTTATGGTCCGCGGGCGGTTACAATGAGCAGTTCTTC.

The chain couples TRBV6-6 to TRBJ1-1; the D gene is possibly TRBD1 (6 bases). V was trimmed by 6 bases and J by 1 base, leaving 15 bases between them. Per germline, CDR1 MNHNY and CDR2 SVGAGI (reference sequence). The CDR3 is 15 residues long. The CDR3 protein is CASSYGGARNTEAFF. The CDR3 nucleotides read TGTGCCAGCAGCTATGGGGGCGCGAGGAACACTGAAGCTTTCTTT.

There are a few counts of this clone. The chain uses TRBV6-6 and TRBJ2-7; 7 bases are shared with TRBD1. CDR3 length equals 12 residues. Germline CDR1 is MNHNY and CDR2 is SVGAGI (reference sequence). V lost 2 bases to trimming and J lost 6 bases; unmatched junction nucleotides: 1. CDR3 in amino acids: CASSYDRAEQYF. The DNA for the CDR3 is TGTGCCAGCAGTTACGACAGGGCCGAGCAGTACTTC.

This chain uses TRBV7-3 with TRBJ2-3; TRBD2 matches at 8 bases. The CDR3 has 17 residues. From germline, CDR1 is SGHTA and CDR2 FQGTGA. V shed 2 bases and J 2 bases; nucleotides not matched to a gene: 9. CDR3 loop: CASSLGERGRYTDTQYF. The CDR3, as DNA: TGTGCCAGCAGCTTAGGGGAGCGGGGGAGATACACAGATACGCAGTATTTT. The whole variable domain, filled in from reference TRBV7-3 and TRBJ2-3, reads GAGVSQTPSNKVTEKGKYVELRCDPISGHTALYWYRQSLGQGPEFLIYFQGTGAADDSGLPNDRFFAVRPEGSVSTLKIQRTERGDSAVYLCASSLGERGRYTDTQYFGPGTRLTVL.

The V and J genes are TRBV6-1 and TRBJ1-2, with 9 positions matching TRBD1. CDR1 is MNHNS, CDR2 SASEGT, per germline. The CDR3 loop spans 13 amino acids. V lost 6 bases and J lost 4; bases outside the gene matches: 3. CDR3 sequence reads: CASSGTGPYGYTF. DNA of the CDR3: TGTGCCAGCAGCGGGACAGGGCCCTATGGCTACACCTTC.

In nucleotides, the CDR3 is TGTGCCAGCAGCCCATCATTGGCCGGAGGTTCACCCCTCCACTTT. This gives the protein CASSPSLAGGSPLHF. V is TRBV4-2 and J is TRBJ1-6; D is ambiguous. The germline V gene encodes CDR1 LGHNA and CDR2 YNFKEQ. Trimming removed 4 bases at V and 9 bases at J, with 16 bases between. This CDR3 has 15 residues.

CDR3 sequence reads: CASSDDRGSGYTF. In DNA, the CDR3 is TGCGCCAGCAGCGACGACAGGGGAAGTGGCTACACCTTC. The V and J genes are TRBV5-1 and TRBJ1-2; 8 bases agree with TRBD1. This CDR3 is built from 13 residues. V gave up 4 bases and J gave up 7 bases; unmatched junction bases: 6. The germline V gene has CDR1 SGHRS and CDR2 YFSETQ.

This sequence joins TRBV30 and TRBJ1-3, with D uncertain. Germline CDR1 reads GTSNPN; CDR2 reads SVGIG (reference sequence). The CDR3 is 19 amino acids. Between the trimmed V and J ends, which lost 3 bases and 2 bases, there was a span of 26 bases. The CDR3 protein is CAWSQPFSAGWDAGNTIYF. Written as DNA, the CDR3 is TGTGCCTGGAGCCAACCCTTTTCCGCGGGATGGGATGCTGGAAACACCATATATTTT.

The V call is TRBV5-1, the J call TRBJ2-3; the match to TRBD2 covers 10 bases. The CDR3 covers 16 residues. Germline CDR1 reads SGHRS; CDR2 reads YFSETQ. V lost 3 bases, J lost 4 bases, and 8 bases stayed unmatched. CDR3 protein: CASSSGIAGGSDTQYF. The DNA of the CDR3 is TGCGCCAGCAGCTCTGGGATAGCGGGGGGATCAGATACGCAGTATTTT.

The V gene is TRBV25-1, the J gene TRBJ2-3; a possible D gene is TRBD2 (6 bases). V dropped 3 bases and J dropped 3 bases, with 13 bases sitting between them. The CDR3 is 15 residues long. In germline, CDR1 is MGHDK, CDR2 SYGVNS. This chain's CDR3 is CASSDRVGGTDTQYF. The CDR3 nucleotides are TGTGCCAGCAGTGATCGAGTGGGAGGAACAGATACGCAGTATTTT.

As DNA, the CDR3 is TGTGCCAGTATGGAGTGGAACTATGGCTACACCTTC. It codes for CASMEWNYGYTF. J is TRBJ1-2 and V is TRBV19, with D hard to call. This CDR3 contains 12 residues. V was cut by 7 bases and J by 2 bases, with 8 bases left in between. CDR1 LNHDA and CDR2 SQIVND come from the germline V gene (reference sequence).

This rearrangement joins TRBV21-1 to TRBJ2-7; no DNA check was done on the table's D call, TRBD1. TRBV21-1 is reported as a pseudogene. This CDR3 has 22 residues. CDR3 loop: CASSKSLLTTQSLRHKDYEQYF. DNA of the CDR3: TGTGCCAGCAGCAAATCCCTACTTACAACGCAAAGTTTACGACACAAGGACTACGAGCAGTACTTC.

This clone is a singleton in its sample. This chain joins TRBV7-9 and TRBJ1-1; TRBD1 agrees at 7 bases. The CDR3 runs to 16 residues. The V gene's germline CDR1 is SEHNR and CDR2 FQNEAQ (reference sequence). Unmatched junction bases numbered 10, after V lost 0 bases and J lost 6 bases. CDR3 loop: CASSLAPTTGTAEAFF. CDR3 sequence (DNA): TGTGCCAGCAGCTTAGCCCCTACGACAGGGACTGCTGAAGCTTTCTTT.

This chain connects TRBV11-1 to TRBJ2-1, with D maybe TRBD2 (7 bases). Between the trimmed V and J ends, which lost 8 bases and 4 bases, there was a span of 12 bases. The CDR3 has 13 amino acids. Germline V gene sequence: CDR1 SGHAT, CDR2 FQDESV (reference sequence). CDR3 loop: CASLGGAYNEQFF. As DNA, the CDR3 is TGTGCCAGCCTAGGGGGGGCTTACAATGAGCAGTTCTTC.

This CDR3 reads CASTIGTGGFEQFF. As DNA, the CDR3 is TGTGCCAGCACAATAGGGACAGGGGGCTTTGAGCAGTTCTTC. J is TRBJ2-1 and V is TRBV2; 12 nucleotides line up with TRBD1. The junction had 7 bases not matched to a gene; V was cut back by 7 bases and J by 9 bases. This CDR3 is 14 amino acids long. Germline V CDR1 and CDR2: SNHLY, FYNNEI.

The chain is built from TRBV4-2 and TRBJ2-7, with TRBD2 identical over 8 bases. CDR3 length equals 16 residues. Looked up from germline, CDR1 is LGHNA and CDR2 is YNFKEQ. V shed 0 bases, J shed 6 bases, and the junction held 10 bases outside the gene matches. CDR3 amino acids: CASSQDWGLVNGEQYF. The CDR3 nucleotides read TGTGCCAGCAGCCAAGATTGGGGACTAGTCAACGGCGAGCAGTACTTC.

V usage is TRBV11-2 and J usage is TRBJ2-5; D gene uncertain. The closer fit of TRBJ2-7 to the DNA end suggests the J call may be wrong. The CDR3 has 10 residues. The germline V gene has CDR1 SGHAT and CDR2 FQNNGV. The CDR3 sequence: CASSLYEQYF. The CDR3 DNA is TGTGCCAGCAGCCTATACGAGCAGTACTTC.

A few counts support this clone. CDR3 coding DNA: TGTGCCAGCAGCAGGGGACTAGCGGGAGAGGGCCACGAGCAGTACTTC. It yields the protein CASSRGLAGEGHEQYF. The chain combines TRBV21-1 with TRBJ2-7; TRBD2, as called in the table, went unchecked against the DNA. TRBV21-1 is classified as a pseudogene. There are 16 residues in the CDR3.

This chain joins TRBV5-1 and TRBJ2-7; TRBD2 is a possible D gene (6 bases). The CDR3 loop spans 14 amino acids. The V gene lost 0 bases and the J gene lost 6 bases, with 13 bases spanning the gap. Germline-derived CDR1 and CDR2 are SGHRS and YFSETQ. The CDR3 spells CASSLELLGGEQYF. CDR3 sequence (DNA): TGCGCCAGCAGCTTGGAATTGCTGGGGGGCGAGCAGTACTTC.

V and J are TRBV7-2 and TRBJ1-2; the match to TRBD1 covers 7 bases. This CDR3 spans 13 amino acids. Trimming removed 6 bases from V and 8 bases from J; junction bases left unmatched: 9. Germline V gives CDR1 SGHTA, CDR2 FQGNSA. CDR3 region: CASRKTGDGGYTF. CDR3 in DNA: TGTGCCAGCAGGAAAACAGGGGATGGCGGCTACACCTTC.

CDR3 region: CASSPGEETQYF. For the CDR3, the DNA is TGTGCCAGCTCACCAGGAGAAGAGACCCAGTACTTC. This sequence joins TRBV18 and TRBJ2-5; D unclear. CDR1 is KGHSH, CDR2 LQKENI, per germline. V shed 2 bases and J shed 3 bases, with 4 bases lying between them. The CDR3 loop spans 12 amino acids. Full variable domain (outside the CDR3, taken from reference TRBV18 and TRBJ2-5): NAGVMQNPRHLVRRRGQEARLRCSPMKGHSHVYWYRQLPEEGLKFMVYLQKENIIDESGMPKERFSAEFPKEGPSILRIQQVVRGDSAAYFCASSPGEETQYFGPGTRLLVL.

The V and J genes are TRBV29-1 and TRBJ2-1; 10 bases are shared with TRBD2. V shed 1 base and J 9 bases; nucleotides not matched to a gene: 18. Germline V gene sequence: CDR1 SQVTM, CDR2 ANQGSEA. CDR3 length: 18 amino acids. CDR3 DNA sequence: TGCAGCGTTGAAGGGATCTGGGCAAGCGGGAGGGGTATCGGTGAGCAGTTCTTC. It encodes CSVEGIWASGRGIGEQFF.

The J gene is TRBJ1-1, the V gene TRBV29-1, with D uncertain. Trimming pared 0 bases from V and 1 base from J, leaving 6 bases between. Germline V gene sequence: CDR1 SQVTM, CDR2 ANQGSEA. This CDR3 comprises 13 residues. The CDR3 sequence is CSVEEGGNTEAFF. The CDR3 nucleotides are TGCAGCGTTGAAGAGGGAGGGAACACTGAAGCTTTCTTT.

The V and J genes are TRBV13 and TRBJ2-6; D possibly corresponds to TRBD1 (5 bases). CDR1 PRHDT and CDR2 FYEKMQ come from the germline V gene (reference sequence). The CDR3 has 16 amino acids. The V and J ends lost 2 bases and 6 bases respectively, with 14 bases between them. The chain's CDR3 is CASSLLGVGQANVLTF. CDR3 DNA sequence: TGTGCCAGCAGCTTACTTGGGGTGGGGCAGGCCAACGTCCTGACTTTC.